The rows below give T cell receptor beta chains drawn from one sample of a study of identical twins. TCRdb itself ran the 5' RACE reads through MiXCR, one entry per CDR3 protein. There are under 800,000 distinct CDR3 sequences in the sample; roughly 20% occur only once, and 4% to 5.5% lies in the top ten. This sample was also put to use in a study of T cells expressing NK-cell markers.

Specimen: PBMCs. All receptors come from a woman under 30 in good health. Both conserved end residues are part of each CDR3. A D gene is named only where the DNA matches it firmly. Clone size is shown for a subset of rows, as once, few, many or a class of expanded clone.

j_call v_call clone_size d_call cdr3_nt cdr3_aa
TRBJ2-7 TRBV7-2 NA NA TGTGCCAGCAGCCCCCTAGACTTGTACGAGCAGTACTTC CASSPLDLYEQYF
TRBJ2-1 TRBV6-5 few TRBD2 TGTGCCAGCAGTCACGGGGCTAGCGGAAGCAATGAGCAGTTCTTC CASSHGASGSNEQFF
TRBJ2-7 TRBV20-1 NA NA TGCAGTGCTAGTCAGGGGCCGTCCTACGAGCAGTACTTC CSASQGPSYEQYF
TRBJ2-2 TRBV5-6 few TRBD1 TGTGCCAGCAGCTTGTGGCAGGGGGCGGTTACCGGGGAGCTGTTTTTT CASSLWQGAVTGELFF
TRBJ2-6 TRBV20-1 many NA TGCAGTGCTAGGGGACGATTCTCTGGGGCCAACGTCCTGACTTTC CSARGRFSGANVLTF
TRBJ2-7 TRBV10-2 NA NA TGCGCCAGCAGTGATCTGAGCCACGAGCAGTACTTC CASSDLSHEQYF
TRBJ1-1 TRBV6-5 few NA TGTGCCAGCAGTCAATTGGGTCTGAGGGCTTTCTTT CASSQLGLRAFF
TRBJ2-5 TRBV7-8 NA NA TGTGCCAGCAGCACCTTCAAAGAGACCCAGTACTTC CASSTFKETQYF
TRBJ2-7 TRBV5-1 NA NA TGCGCCAGCAGCTCGGTCGGGCCGATCGAGCAGTACTTC CASSSVGPIEQYF
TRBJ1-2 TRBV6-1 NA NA TGTGCCACTATGCCTGATTGGGGGCTCTATGGCTACACCTTC CATMPDWGLYGYTF
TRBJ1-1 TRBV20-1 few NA TGCAGTGCTAGTCGGGAGAATCCGAACACTGAAGCTTTCTTT CSASRENPNTEAFF
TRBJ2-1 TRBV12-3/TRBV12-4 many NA TGTGCCAGCTTGACGGGAATAGACAATGAGCAGTTCTTC CASLTGIDNEQFF
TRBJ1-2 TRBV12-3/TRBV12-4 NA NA TGTGCCAGCCGGAGGGCAGGAGGCGGCTACACCTTC CASRRAGGGYTF
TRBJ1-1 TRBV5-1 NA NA TGCGCCAGCAGTTGGTCGGGGAACACTGAAGCTTTCTTT CASSWSGNTEAFF
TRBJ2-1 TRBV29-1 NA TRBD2 TGCAGCGAGCGGAGCGGGAACAATGAGCAGTTCTTC CSERSGNNEQFF
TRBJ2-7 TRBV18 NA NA TGTGCCAGCTCACCCGCGACAGGGAGGAATGAGCAGTACTTC CASSPATGRNEQYF
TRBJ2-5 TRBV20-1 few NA TGCAGTGCTAGAGATCCTAGTTTGGAGACCCAGTACTTC CSARDPSLETQYF
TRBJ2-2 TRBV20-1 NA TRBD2 TGCAGTGCTGCGAAAGCGGGGGGGAACACCGGGGAGCTGTTTTTT CSAAKAGGNTGELFF
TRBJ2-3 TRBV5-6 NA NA TGTGCCAGCAGGACCACGAAGGGGGGCACAGATACGCAGTATTTT CASRTTKGGTDTQYF
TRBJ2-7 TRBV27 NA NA TGTGCCAGCACTTCAGGATGGGGGCTCGACGAGCAGTACTTC CASTSGWGLDEQYF
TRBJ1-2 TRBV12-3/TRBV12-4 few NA TGTGCCAGCAGCCCATCGACCACGGATCGGGCTGGCTACACCTTC CASSPSTTDRAGYTF
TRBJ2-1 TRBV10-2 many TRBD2 TGCGCCAGCAGGCGGGAGGGACTTTACAATGAGCAGTTCTTC CASRREGLYNEQFF
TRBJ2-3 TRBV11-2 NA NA TGTGCCAGCAGCTTAGAGGTGGGAGCCACAGATACGCAGTATTTT CASSLEVGATDTQYF
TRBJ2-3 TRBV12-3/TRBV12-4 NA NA TGTGCCAGCAGTGAAAGACGGAATACGCAGTATTTT CASSERRNTQYF
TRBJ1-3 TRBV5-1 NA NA TGCGCCAGCAGCCCGGGGGCAGGGGCCGACTCTGGAAACACCATATATTTT CASSPGAGADSGNTIYF
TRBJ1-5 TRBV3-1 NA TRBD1 TGTGCCAGCAGTCTTACAGGGGGCCCCAATCAGCCCCAGCATTTT CASSLTGGPNQPQHF
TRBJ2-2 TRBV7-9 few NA TGTGCCAGCAGCCCCGGACACGTGAGCGGGGAGCTGTTTTTT CASSPGHVSGELFF
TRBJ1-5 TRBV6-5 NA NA TGTGCCAGCAGTTTAATAAGGGGGGACAATCAGCCCCAGCATTTT CASSLIRGDNQPQHF
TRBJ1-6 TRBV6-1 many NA TGTGCCAGCAGTGAAGGGAACAGGGAAGATTTCCACTTT CASSEGNREDFHF
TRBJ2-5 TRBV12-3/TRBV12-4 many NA TGTGCCAGCAGTTCGAACAGTGACCCCCAGGAGACCCAGTACTTC CASSSNSDPQETQYF
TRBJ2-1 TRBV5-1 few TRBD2 TGCGCCAGCAGCTGGGGGCTGAGCGGGGGTTACAATGAGCAGTTCTTC CASSWGLSGGYNEQFF
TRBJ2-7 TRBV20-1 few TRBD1 TGCAGTGCTAGAGTTGGGACAGAGCGCTACGAGCAGTACTTC CSARVGTERYEQYF
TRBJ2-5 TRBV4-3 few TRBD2 TGCGCCAGCAGCCAAGGGGGCGCGTCGGCGGGAGGGTCCCAGTACTTC CASSQGGASAGGSQYF
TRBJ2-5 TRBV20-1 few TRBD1 TGCAGTGCTGGACAGGGGGCCGTTCGGACCCAGTACTTC CSAGQGAVRTQYF
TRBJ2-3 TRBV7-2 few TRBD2 TGTGCCAGCAGCCCCGGACTAGCGGGAGAATCAGATACGCAGTATTTT CASSPGLAGESDTQYF
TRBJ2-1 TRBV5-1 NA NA TGCGCCAGCAGCTTGGGAGCAGTATATCAGAATGAGCAGTTCTTC CASSLGAVYQNEQFF
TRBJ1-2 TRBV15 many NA TGTGCCACCAGCAGAGATTGGGAGGGCTATGGCTACACCTTC CATSRDWEGYGYTF
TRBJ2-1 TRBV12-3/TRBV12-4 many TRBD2 TGTGCCAGCAGTTTAGTTAGAAGGGGGCTAGCGGGAGGGAGGTATGAGCAGTTCTTC CASSLVRRGLAGGRYEQFF
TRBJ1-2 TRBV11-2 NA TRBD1 TGCGCCAGCAGCTTAGACAGGGCTGCCTACACCTTC CASSLDRAAYTF
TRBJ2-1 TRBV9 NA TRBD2 TGTGCCAGCAGCCGTACCGGGACTAGTTACAATGAGCAGTTCTTC CASSRTGTSYNEQFF
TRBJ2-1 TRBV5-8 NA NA TGTGCGAATGAGGACATTCGGGATGAGCAGTTCTTC CANEDIRDEQFF
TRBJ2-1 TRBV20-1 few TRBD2 TGCAGTGCTAGAGTCGGGGGGGCGTCCTACAATGAGCAGTTCTTC CSARVGGASYNEQFF
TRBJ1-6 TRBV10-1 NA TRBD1 TGCTCCCGGGGACAGACCAATTCACCCCTCCACTTT CSRGQTNSPLHF
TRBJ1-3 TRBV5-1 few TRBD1 TGCGCCAGCAGCACAGGGGACAGCTCTGGAAACACCATATATTTT CASSTGDSSGNTIYF
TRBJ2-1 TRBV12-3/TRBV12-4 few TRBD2 TGTGCCAGCAGCCGACCGGGACTAGCGAGCGATGAGCAGTTCTTC CASSRPGLASDEQFF
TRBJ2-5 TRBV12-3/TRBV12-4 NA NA TGTGCCAGCAGTGTGGACTTCTCCCGGGAGACCCAGTACTTC CASSVDFSRETQYF
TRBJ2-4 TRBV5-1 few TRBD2 TGCGCCAGCAGCTTGGGCCCAGCGGGAGGGTCAGAAAACATTCAGTACTTC CASSLGPAGGSENIQYF
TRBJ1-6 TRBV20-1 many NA TGCAGTGCCGGTGAGGGATACGGACCCCTCCACTTT CSAGEGYGPLHF
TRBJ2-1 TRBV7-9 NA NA TGTGCCAGCAGCTTCCACCAGGGACTCTACAATGAGCAGTTCTTC CASSFHQGLYNEQFF
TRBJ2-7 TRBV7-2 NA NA TGTGCCAGCAGCCAGTTGGTCACCCACGAGCAGTACTTC CASSQLVTHEQYF
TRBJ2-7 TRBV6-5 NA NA TGTGCCAGCAGGAGAAGCCCCTACGAGCAGTACTTC CASRRSPYEQYF
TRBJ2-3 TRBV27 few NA TGTGCCAGCAGTCTACTAAGCGAGTATAGCACAGATACGCAGTATTTT CASSLLSEYSTDTQYF
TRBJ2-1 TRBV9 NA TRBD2 TGTGCCAGCAGCGTGCAACTAGCGGGAGGTTCATTGGGGCACAATGAGCAGTTCTTC CASSVQLAGGSLGHNEQFF
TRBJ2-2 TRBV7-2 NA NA TGTGCCAGCAACCGAGGACGGGGTGACGCGAACACCGGGGAGCTGTTTTTT CASNRGRGDANTGELFF
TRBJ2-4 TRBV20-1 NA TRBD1 TGCAGTGCTGGGGAGGGGACAGGGGGTGGCATTCAGTACTTC CSAGEGTGGGIQYF
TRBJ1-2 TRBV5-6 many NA TGTGCCAGCAGCCTGGTGGGCCGTGGCTACACCTTC CASSLVGRGYTF
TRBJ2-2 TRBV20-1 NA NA TGCAGTGCTCCGTCCGGGGTGGGAAACACCGGGGAGCTGTTTTTT CSAPSGVGNTGELFF
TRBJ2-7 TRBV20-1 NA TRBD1 TGCAGTGCTGTCGACCGGGACAGGGGGCACGAGCAGTACTTC CSAVDRDRGHEQYF
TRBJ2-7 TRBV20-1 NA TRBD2 TGCAGTGCTACGGGACTAGCGCTTTCCTACGAGCAGTACTTC CSATGLALSYEQYF